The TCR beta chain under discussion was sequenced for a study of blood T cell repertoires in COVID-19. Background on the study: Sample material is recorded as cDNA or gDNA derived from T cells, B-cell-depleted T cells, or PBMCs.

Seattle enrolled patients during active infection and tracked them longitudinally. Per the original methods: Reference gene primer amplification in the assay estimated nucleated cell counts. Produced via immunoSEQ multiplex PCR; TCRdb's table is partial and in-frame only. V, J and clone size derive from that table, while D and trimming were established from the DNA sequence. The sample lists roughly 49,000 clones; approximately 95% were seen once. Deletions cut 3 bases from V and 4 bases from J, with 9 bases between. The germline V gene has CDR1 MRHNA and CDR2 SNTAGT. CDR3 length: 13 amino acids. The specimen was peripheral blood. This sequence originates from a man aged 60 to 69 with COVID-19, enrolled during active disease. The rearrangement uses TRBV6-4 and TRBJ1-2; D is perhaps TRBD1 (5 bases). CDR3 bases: TGTGCCAGCAGTGAAACAGGTGTCTATGGCTACACCTTC. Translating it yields CASSETGVYGYTF.